Below, one TCR beta chain is given with its context. Its antigen is not identified. This entry comes from a study of cytomegalovirus exposure and HLA in healthy donors. Whole-study context: In a later analysis, the 90 to 150 validation repertoires were reported to have used the same platform as the 600 to 700 first-cohort repertoires.

Sequenced by immunoSEQ multiplex PCR; TCRdb stores in-frame clones only, minus some. Altogether under 250,000 clones are present, roughly 80% being singletons, with the ten largest covering around 5.4%. Whole-study findings and limits: Reports described diagnosis of cytomegalovirus status by the classifier as highly specific and sensitive.

Sequencing used PBMCs. The sequence derives from a woman in her late teens or twenties in good health and CMV-seronegative.

In nucleotides, the CDR3 is TGTGCCTGGAGTGTAAACTCCTACGAGCAGTACTTC. It specifies CAWSVNSYEQYF. V and J are TRBV30 and TRBJ2-7; D is unresolved. V shed 0 bases and J shed 0 bases, with 3 bases lying between them. The CDR3 sequence is 12 residues long. Germline-derived CDR1 and CDR2 are GTSNPN and SVGIG (reference sequence).